This T cell receptor (beta chain) was profiled in a study of cytomegalovirus exposure and HLA in healthy donors. Study-wide results and limits: Subsequent analysis found a tendency for first-cohort TCR clusters to co-occur within the 120 or so validation repertoires. Reportedly, diagnosis of cytomegalovirus status by the classifier showed high specificity and sensitivity.

TCRdb's table, derived via immunoSEQ multiplex PCR, lists solely in-frame clones and lacks some. The sample carries over 200,000 clones, around 89% recorded once. This CDR3 is built from 14 residues. Trimming cost V 5 bases and J 5 bases, with 16 bases left between them. Germline CDR1 reads SGHDT; CDR2 reads YYEEEE. In the case of this clone: The antigen is not known.

The chain is built from TRBV5-6 and TRBJ1-1; D is perhaps TRBD1 (6 bases). This clonotype was obtained from a woman aged 18-29 years in good health and CMV-seronegative. The sample consisted of PBMCs. Written as DNA, the CDR3 is TGTGCCAGCAGTTCCAACAGGGTTTGGACTGAAGCTTTCTTT. Translating gives CASSSNRVWTEAFF. Full variable domain (rest looked up from reference TRBV5-6 and TRBJ1-1): DAGVTQSPTHLIKTRGQQVTLRCSPKSGHDTVSWYQQALGQGPQFIFQYYEEEERQRGNFPDRFSGHQFPNYSSELNVNALLLGDSALYLCASSSNRVWTEAFFGQGTRLTVV.